This is a list of T cell receptor beta chains from one sample in a study of blood T cell repertoires in COVID-19. Profiled with immunoSEQ multiplex PCR; TCRdb holds only in-frame clones, not every one. The sample includes fewer than 250,000 clones, approximately 82% of them seen just once. Sequencing was performed on peripheral blood. Every receptor here comes from an elderly woman with acute or convalescent COVID-19. CDR3s include the opening cysteine and the closing phenylalanine or tryptophan. D genes are given only for firm matches. For some rows the clone size is stated as once, few or many, or as a class when expanded; others skip it.

j_gene: TRBJ2-2; v_gene: TRBV5-6; abundance: NA; d_gene: TRBD1; CDR3nt: TGTGCCAGCAGCTTGGTAGACAGGGGGTCCACCGGGGAGCTGTTTTTT; CDR3aa: CASSLVDRGSTGELFF
j_gene: TRBJ1-4; v_gene: TRBV4-1; abundance: NA; d_gene: TRBD1; CDR3nt: TGCGCCAGCAGCCCCCCGACAGGGCGAGCGGCGGCAACTAATGAAAAACTGTTTTTT; CDR3aa: CASSPPTGRAAATNEKLFF
j_gene: TRBJ1-2; v_gene: TRBV5-5; abundance: NA; d_gene: TRBD1; CDR3nt: TGTGCCAGCAGCTCAGCCGGGACAGCTAACTATGGCTACACCTTC; CDR3aa: CASSSAGTANYGYTF
j_gene: TRBJ1-1; v_gene: TRBV4-1; abundance: NA; d_gene: NA; CDR3nt: TGCGCCAGCAGCCCGACAATGATGAACACTGAAGCTTTCTTT; CDR3aa: CASSPTMMNTEAFF
j_gene: TRBJ1-2; v_gene: TRBV6-2/TRBV6-3; abundance: NA; d_gene: TRBD1; CDR3nt: TGTGCCAGCAGTGGACACCGGGACAGGGACCGCTACACCTTC; CDR3aa: CASSGHRDRDRYTF
j_gene: TRBJ1-2; v_gene: TRBV28; abundance: NA; d_gene: NA; CDR3nt: TGTGCCACACGATTACAGCCTTTCTATGGCTACACCTTC; CDR3aa: CATRLQPFYGYTF
j_gene: TRBJ2-7; v_gene: TRBV18; abundance: NA; d_gene: TRBD2; CDR3nt: TGTGCCAGCCAAGAGAGCGGGGGGGCCTACGAGCAGTACTTC; CDR3aa: CASQESGGAYEQYF
j_gene: TRBJ2-5; v_gene: TRBV7-9; abundance: NA; d_gene: TRBD1; CDR3nt: TGTGCCAGCAGCTTAGACAGGGGTGAGACCCAGTACTTC; CDR3aa: CASSLDRGETQYF
j_gene: TRBJ2-6; v_gene: TRBV7-9; abundance: few; d_gene: NA; CDR3nt: TGTGCCAGCAGCTTAGCCCTCTCTGGGGCCAACGTCCTGACTTTC; CDR3aa: CASSLALSGANVLTF
j_gene: TRBJ1-1; v_gene: TRBV6-2/TRBV6-3; abundance: NA; d_gene: NA; CDR3nt: TGTGCCAGCACCCCACCCCCGGGGGGCCTGAACACTGAAGCTTTCTTT; CDR3aa: CASTPPPGGLNTEAFF
j_gene: TRBJ2-4; v_gene: TRBV6-2/TRBV6-3; abundance: NA; d_gene: TRBD2; CDR3nt: TGTGCCAGCAGTCCACAAAGCGGGACCAAAAACATTCAGTACTTC; CDR3aa: CASSPQSGTKNIQYF
j_gene: TRBJ2-5; v_gene: TRBV7-2; abundance: NA; d_gene: NA; CDR3nt: TGTGCCAGCAGCTTAGCGCGTAGTGAGACCCAGTACTTC; CDR3aa: CASSLARSETQYF
j_gene: TRBJ1-4; v_gene: TRBV30; abundance: NA; d_gene: NA; CDR3nt: TGTGCCTGGAGTCTATTACGGTCCTCTAATGAAAAACTGTTTTTT; CDR3aa: CAWSLLRSSNEKLFF
j_gene: TRBJ1-1; v_gene: TRBV7-2; abundance: NA; d_gene: TRBD1; CDR3nt: TGTGCCAGCACAGGGGGCCATGAAGCTTTCTTT; CDR3aa: CASTGGHEAFF
j_gene: TRBJ1-2; v_gene: TRBV3-1/TRBV3-2; abundance: NA; d_gene: NA; CDR3nt: TGTGCCAGCAGCCACGCCAACGCGGGAGGGGTTGAAGGCTACACCTTC; CDR3aa: CASSHANAGGVEGYTF
j_gene: TRBJ1-2; v_gene: TRBV9; abundance: NA; d_gene: TRBD1; CDR3nt: TGTGCCAGCAGCGTAGCTCCAGGGGGCTCGGGCTACACCTTC; CDR3aa: CASSVAPGGSGYTF
j_gene: TRBJ2-7; v_gene: TRBV28; abundance: NA; d_gene: TRBD2; CDR3nt: TGTGCCAGCAGTCCCCCTCAGGCGGCTAGCGGGAGGCAAGAGCAGTACTTC; CDR3aa: CASSPPQAASGRQEQYF
j_gene: TRBJ2-3; v_gene: TRBV28; abundance: NA; d_gene: TRBD2; CDR3nt: TGTGCCAGCGCCGGGACTAGCGGATTCACAGATACGCAGTATTTT; CDR3aa: CASAGTSGFTDTQYF
j_gene: TRBJ2-5; v_gene: TRBV7-2; abundance: once; d_gene: NA; CDR3nt: TGTGCCAGCAGCTTAGTAGGACAAGGACAAGAGACCCAGTACTTC; CDR3aa: CASSLVGQGQETQYF
j_gene: TRBJ1-2; v_gene: TRBV18; abundance: NA; d_gene: NA; CDR3nt: TGTGCCAGCTCACCACTCAGGGAGGGTGGCTACACCTTC; CDR3aa: CASSPLREGGYTF
j_gene: TRBJ1-5; v_gene: TRBV19; abundance: NA; d_gene: TRBD1; CDR3nt: TGTGCCAGTAGGGGGACAGGGGATACTAGGCCCCAGCATTTT; CDR3aa: CASRGTGDTRPQHF
j_gene: TRBJ2-6; v_gene: TRBV2; abundance: NA; d_gene: TRBD2; CDR3nt: TGTGCCAGCAGTGAAGAGCGCCCGGGACTAGCGGGTAACTCTGGGGCCAACGTCCTGACTTTC; CDR3aa: CASSEERPGLAGNSGANVLTF
j_gene: TRBJ2-4; v_gene: TRBV7-2; abundance: NA; d_gene: TRBD2; CDR3nt: TGTGCCAGCAGCGCACAACTTAGCGGGAGTGGGAGCATTCAGTACTTC; CDR3aa: CASSAQLSGSGSIQYF
j_gene: TRBJ2-1; v_gene: TRBV7-3; abundance: NA; d_gene: TRBD1; CDR3nt: TGTGCCAGCAGCGACTCCGGGACAGGGGCCTACAATGAGCAGTTCTTC; CDR3aa: CASSDSGTGAYNEQFF
j_gene: TRBJ2-1; v_gene: TRBV3-1/TRBV3-2; abundance: NA; d_gene: TRBD2; CDR3nt: TGTGCCAGCAGCCTTGGACTAGCGGGAGCGTCATACAATGAGCAGTTCTTC; CDR3aa: CASSLGLAGASYNEQFF
j_gene: TRBJ2-1; v_gene: TRBV6-2/TRBV6-3; abundance: NA; d_gene: NA; CDR3nt: TGTGCCAGCAGCCCCCAGAAAAATGAGCAGTTCTTC; CDR3aa: CASSPQKNEQFF
j_gene: TRBJ1-6; v_gene: TRBV7-2; abundance: NA; d_gene: NA; CDR3nt: TGTGCCAGCAGCTTAGATTCGGGAAGCTCCTATAATTCACCCCTCCACTTT; CDR3aa: CASSLDSGSSYNSPLHF
j_gene: TRBJ2-7; v_gene: TRBV6-2/TRBV6-3; abundance: once; d_gene: NA; CDR3nt: TGTGCCAGCAGTTACCCAAACACCTACGAGCAGTACTTC; CDR3aa: CASSYPNTYEQYF
j_gene: TRBJ1-1; v_gene: TRBV6-5; abundance: NA; d_gene: TRBD1; CDR3nt: TGTGCCAGCAGTCCACGCAGCAGGGGGCGCACTGAAGCTTTCTTT; CDR3aa: CASSPRSRGRTEAFF
j_gene: TRBJ1-3; v_gene: TRBV3-1/TRBV3-2; abundance: NA; d_gene: NA; CDR3nt: TGTGCCAGCAGCCAAGTTGCGAGCTCTGGAAACACCATATATTTT; CDR3aa: CASSQVASSGNTIYF
j_gene: TRBJ1-4; v_gene: TRBV5-6; abundance: NA; d_gene: NA; CDR3nt: TGTGCCAGCAGCTTGAGGGGATCCTTACCTGAAAAACTGTTTTTT; CDR3aa: CASSLRGSLPEKLFF
j_gene: TRBJ1-3; v_gene: TRBV19; abundance: few; d_gene: NA; CDR3nt: TGTGCCAGTAGTCAGGGCCGCTCTGGAAACACCATATATTTT; CDR3aa: CASSQGRSGNTIYF
j_gene: TRBJ2-2; v_gene: TRBV18; abundance: once; d_gene: NA; CDR3nt: TGTGCCAGCTCACCACCGTCAGGGGTCACCGGGGAGCTGTTTTTT; CDR3aa: CASSPPSGVTGELFF
j_gene: TRBJ2-7; v_gene: TRBV5-1; abundance: NA; d_gene: TRBD2; CDR3nt: TGCGCCAGCAGCTTGGCCGTAGTAGCGGGCGAGCAGTACTTC; CDR3aa: CASSLAVVAGEQYF
j_gene: TRBJ2-7; v_gene: TRBV5-4; abundance: NA; d_gene: TRBD1; CDR3nt: TGTGCCAGCAGCCCGGGACAGCCCCTCCGCGAGCAGTACTTC; CDR3aa: CASSPGQPLREQYF
j_gene: TRBJ1-3; v_gene: TRBV6-5; abundance: NA; d_gene: TRBD1; CDR3nt: TGTGCCAGCCGGCCAGGGGGGACTGGAAACACCATATATTTT; CDR3aa: CASRPGGTGNTIYF
j_gene: TRBJ2-5; v_gene: TRBV3-1/TRBV3-2; abundance: NA; d_gene: TRBD1; CDR3nt: TGTGCCAGCAGCCAAGCAGGACAGGGGGCAACACCCCTCGCGGAGACCCAGTACTTC; CDR3aa: CASSQAGQGATPLAETQYF
j_gene: TRBJ2-1; v_gene: TRBV7-9; abundance: NA; d_gene: NA; CDR3nt: TGTGCCAGCAGCTTCGACACGGGGGTTGAATTCTTC; CDR3aa: CASSFDTGVEFF
j_gene: TRBJ2-7; v_gene: TRBV7-2; abundance: NA; d_gene: TRBD1; CDR3nt: TGTGCCAGCAGCCTAGACAGGGGGTACGAGCAGTACTTC; CDR3aa: CASSLDRGYEQYF